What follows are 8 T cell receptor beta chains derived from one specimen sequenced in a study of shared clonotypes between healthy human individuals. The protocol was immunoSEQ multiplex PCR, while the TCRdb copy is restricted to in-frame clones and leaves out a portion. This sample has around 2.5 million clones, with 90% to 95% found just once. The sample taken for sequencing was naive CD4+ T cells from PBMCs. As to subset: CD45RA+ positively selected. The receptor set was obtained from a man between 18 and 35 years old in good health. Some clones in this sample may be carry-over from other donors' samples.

The CDR3 coding sequence is TGTGCCAGCAGTGAAACAGGGTCCCAGCCCCAGCATTTT. Protein: CASSETGSQPQHF. The J gene is TRBJ1-5, the V gene TRBV6-5; the D gene is possibly TRBD1 (6 bases). The CDR3 spans 13 residues. Between the trimmed V and J ends, which lost 5 bases and 7 bases, there was a span of 12 bases. CDR1 and CDR2 (germline): MNHEY, SVGAGI.

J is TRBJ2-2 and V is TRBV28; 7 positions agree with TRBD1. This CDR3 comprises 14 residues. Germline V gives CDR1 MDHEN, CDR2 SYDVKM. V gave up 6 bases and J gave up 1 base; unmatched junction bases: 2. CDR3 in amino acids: CASSRTGNTGELFF. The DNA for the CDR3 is TGTGCCAGCAGCCGGACAGGGAACACCGGGGAGCTGTTTTTT.

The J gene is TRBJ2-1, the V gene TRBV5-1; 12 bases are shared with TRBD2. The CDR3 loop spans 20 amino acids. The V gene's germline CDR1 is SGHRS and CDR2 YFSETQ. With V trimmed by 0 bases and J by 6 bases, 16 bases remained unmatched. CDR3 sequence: CASSLATWTSGTQGGNEQFF. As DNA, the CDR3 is TGCGCCAGCAGCTTGGCTACTTGGACTAGCGGGACCCAGGGGGGCAATGAGCAGTTCTTC.

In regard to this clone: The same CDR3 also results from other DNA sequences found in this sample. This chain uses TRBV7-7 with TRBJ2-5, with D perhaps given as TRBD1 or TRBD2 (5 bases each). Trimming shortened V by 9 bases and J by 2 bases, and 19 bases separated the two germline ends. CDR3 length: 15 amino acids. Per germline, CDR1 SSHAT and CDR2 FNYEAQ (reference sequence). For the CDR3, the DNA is TGTGCCAGTAGCGAGACAGCATCGGGTCAAGAGACCCAGTACTTC. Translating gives CASSETASGQETQYF.

As DNA, the CDR3 is TGTGCCAGCAGCACAACTAGCGGGAGTTTCACCGGGGAGCTGTTTTTT. The encoded protein is CASSTTSGSFTGELFF. The chain has TRBV7-2 and TRBJ2-2; 11 bases are a match to TRBD2. The CDR3 has 16 amino acids. V lost 5 bases, J lost 4 bases, and 6 bases stayed unmatched. From germline, CDR1 is SGHTA and CDR2 FQGNSA. Supplemented by reference TRBV7-2 and TRBJ2-2, the full variable domain reads GAGVSQSPSNKVTEKGKDVELRCDPISGHTALYWYRQSLGQGLEFLIYFQGNSAPDKSGLPSDRFSAERTGGSVSTLTIQRTQQEDSAVYLCASSTTSGSFTGELFFGEGSRLTVL.

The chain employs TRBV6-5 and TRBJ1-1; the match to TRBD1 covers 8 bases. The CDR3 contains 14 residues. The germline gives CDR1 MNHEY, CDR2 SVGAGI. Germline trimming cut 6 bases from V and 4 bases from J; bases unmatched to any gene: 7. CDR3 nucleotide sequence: TGTGCCAGCAGGATAAATACAGGGGGCACTGAAGCTTTCTTT. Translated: CASRINTGGTEAFF.

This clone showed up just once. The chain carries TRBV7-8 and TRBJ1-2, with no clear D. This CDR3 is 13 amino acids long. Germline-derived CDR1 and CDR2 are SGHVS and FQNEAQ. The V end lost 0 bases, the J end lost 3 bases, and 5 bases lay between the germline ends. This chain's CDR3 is CASSLAYDYGYTF. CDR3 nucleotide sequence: TGTGCCAGCAGCTTAGCGTATGACTATGGCTACACCTTC. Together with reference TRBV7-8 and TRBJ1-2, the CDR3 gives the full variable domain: GAGVSQSPRYKVAKRGQDVALRCDPISGHVSLFWYQQALGQGPEFLTYFQNEAQLDKSGLPSDRFFAERPEGSVSTLKIQRTQQEDSAVYLCASSLAYDYGYTFGSGTRLTVV.

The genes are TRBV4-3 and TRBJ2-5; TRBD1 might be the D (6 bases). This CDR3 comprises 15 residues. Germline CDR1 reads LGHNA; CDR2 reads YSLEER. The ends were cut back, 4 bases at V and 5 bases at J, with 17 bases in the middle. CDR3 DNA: TGCGCCAGCAGCCTGCGGCGTGGGGGCGCGGAGACCCAGTACTTC. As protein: CASSLRRGGAETQYF.